This TCR beta chain was identified during a study of early T cells in non-severe SARS-CoV-2 infection. Trimming shortened V by 5 bases and J by 0 bases, and 14 bases separated the two germline ends. The CDR3 contains 15 residues. CDR1 and CDR2 from the germline V gene are SGHVS and FNYEAQ. TCRdb itself ran the 5' RACE reads through MiXCR, one entry per CDR3 protein. There are some 80,000 distinct CDR3 sequences in the sample; 12% occur only once, and about 16% lies in the top ten. The TCR comes from an adult who was a healthcare worker with PCR-confirmed SARS-CoV-2 infection or an uninfected control (not recorded which). The donor label of this sample is uncertain. This chain connects TRBV7-6 to TRBJ2-7, with D hard to call. The sequencing here drew on whole blood, taken at baseline. CDR3 bases: TGTGCCAGCAGCAACTTACCCAGTGGCTCCTACGAGCAGTACTTC. Amino acid sequence: CASSNLPSGSYEQYF.